These 4 T cell receptor beta chains share one sample of origin, sequenced in a study of blood T cell repertoires in COVID-19. Using immunoSEQ multiplex PCR, the repertoire was profiled, and TCRdb retains in-frame clones only, with some absent. The sample carries roughly 160,000 clones, roughly 85% recorded once. The sequenced sample consisted of peripheral blood. Receptors were obtained from a woman older than 75 with acute or convalescent COVID-19.

This chain joins TRBV6-6 and TRBJ1-2, with 10 bases matching TRBD1. Germline values: CDR1 MNHNY, CDR2 SVGAGI (reference sequence). There are 15 residues in the CDR3. The V segment lost 6 bases and the J segment 8 bases; nucleotides outside the gene matches: 12. The CDR3 sequence is CASRIGTGETYGYTF. In nucleotides, the CDR3 is TGTGCCAGCAGGATAGGGACAGGGGAAACGTACGGCTACACCTTC.

The CDR3 bases are TGTGCCAGCAGTTCCACGCCATTCCGGGACAGGGAACGGGGCTACACCTTC. Protein sequence: CASSSTPFRDRERGYTF. The chain combines TRBV6-2 or TRBV6-3 with TRBJ1-2, with TRBD1 identical over 9 bases. V shed 4 bases, J shed 8 bases, and the junction held 17 bases outside the gene matches. CDR1 and CDR2 from the germline V gene are MNHEY and SVGEGT. The CDR3 length is 17 residues.

This chain links TRBV18 with TRBJ2-5, with D perhaps matching TRBD1 (8 bases). V gave up 5 bases and J gave up 4 bases, with 14 bases separating them. The CDR3 sequence is 14 residues long. Germline CDR1 reads KGHSH; CDR2 reads LQKENI. The CDR3 loop is CASSSTGGGETQYF. The CDR3 DNA reads TGTGCCAGCTCATCTACAGGGGGGGGAGAGACCCAGTACTTC.

Concerning this clone: Other nucleotide sequences from this sample produce the same CDR3. DNA for the CDR3: TGTGCCACCACAGGGGGCAAAAGCAATCAGCCCCAGCATTTT. This translates into CATTGGKSNQPQHF. V usage is TRBV6-5 and J usage is TRBJ1-5; 9 bases line up with TRBD1. Germline trimming cut 10 bases from V and 1 base from J; bases unmatched to any gene: 5. The CDR3 consists of 14 residues. Germline-derived CDR1 and CDR2 are MNHEY and SVGAGI.